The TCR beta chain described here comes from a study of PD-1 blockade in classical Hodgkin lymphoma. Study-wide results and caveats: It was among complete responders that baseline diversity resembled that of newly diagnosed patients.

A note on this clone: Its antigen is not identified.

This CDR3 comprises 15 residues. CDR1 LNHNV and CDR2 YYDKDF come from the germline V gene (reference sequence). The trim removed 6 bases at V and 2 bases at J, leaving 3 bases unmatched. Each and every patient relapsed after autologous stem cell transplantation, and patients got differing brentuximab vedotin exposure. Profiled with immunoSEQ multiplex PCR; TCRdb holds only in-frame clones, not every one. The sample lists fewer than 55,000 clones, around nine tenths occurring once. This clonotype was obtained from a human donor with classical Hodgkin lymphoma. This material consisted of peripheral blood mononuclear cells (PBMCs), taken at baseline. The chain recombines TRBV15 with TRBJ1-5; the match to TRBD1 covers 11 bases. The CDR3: CATSRTGGGNQPQHF. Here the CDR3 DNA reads TGTGCCACCAGTAGGACAGGGGGCGGCAATCAGCCCCAGCATTTT.